Described below is a single TCR beta chain sequence and its context. What it recognizes is unknown. Germline CDR1 SGHRS, CDR2 YFSETQ. V was clipped by 0 bases and J by 4 bases, with 10 bases between them. This CDR3 contains 14 residues. The method was immunoSEQ multiplex PCR; TCRdb's version includes in-frame clones alone and lacks a portion of them. Altogether 70,000 to 85,000 clones are present, around four fifths being singletons, with the ten largest covering over 4.5%. This entry belongs to a study of OX40 agonist ivuxolimab in advanced cancers. Overall study context: An agonistic human IgG2 monoclonal antibody against OX40 (CD134) was given. Patients enrolled in dose escalation were diagnosed with hepatocellular carcinoma, melanoma, renal cell or head and neck cancer. Broader study findings: CD4+ and CD8+ blood T cells expanded clonally by week 6 at 0.1 to 3.0 mg/kg.

The chain employs TRBV5-1 and TRBJ1-1; maybe TRBD1 (6 bases). This clonotype originated in an adult with an advanced solid tumor such as melanoma, head and neck, liver or kidney cancer. The source was CD4+ or CD8+ T cells sorted from blood, collected in a trial of the OX40 agonist ivuxolimab. The CDR3 region is CASSLAGASTEAFF. The CDR3 DNA sequence: TGCGCCAGCAGCTTGGCAGGGGCGAGCACTGAAGCTTTCTTT. Full variable domain (remainder filled in from reference TRBV5-1 and TRBJ1-1): KAGVTQTPRYLIKTRGQQVTLSCSPISGHRSVSWYQQTPGQGLQFLFEYFSETQRNKGNFPGRFSGRQFSNSRSEMNVSTLELGDSALYLCASSLAGASTEAFFGQGTRLTVV.